This T cell receptor (beta chain) derives from a study of STAT5B mutations in CD4+ large granular lymphocyte leukemia. Study outcomes and limitations: Patient CD4-sorted repertoires stayed more clonal than healthy ones after leukemic-clone removal. 25% of private leukemic clonotypes occurred rarely in other patients' non-leukemic repertoires.

Sequencing was at survey level. As originally analysed: The detection floor for productive clonotype frequency was 2.59 x 10-5. Sequencing used immunoSEQ multiplex PCR; TCRdb keeps in-frame clones, though not all of them. That table furnishes V, J and clone size, whereas the DNA furnished D and trimming. The sample has about 33,000 clones, roughly four fifths seen once. The germline V gene encodes CDR1 SGDLS and CDR2 YYNGEE. The CDR3 spans 15 residues. With V trimmed by 3 bases and J by 0 bases, 2 bases remained unmatched. Turning to this clone: What it binds is unknown.

The gene calls are TRBV9 and TRBJ1-2; TRBD1 aligns across 10 bases. The receptor comes from a human donor in good health. The source material was CD4+ T cells from blood buffy coats. CDR3 region: CASSEGQGANYGYTF. The CDR3 DNA is TGTGCCAGCAGCGAAGGACAGGGGGCTAACTATGGCTACACCTTC.